The 5 T cell receptor beta chains presented below share a single source sample, sequenced in a study of blood T cells in healthy people across ages. A second PCR of roughly 7 to 11 cycles used a sample-barcoded 5' primer and a J-beta primer mix. One entry per CDR3 protein results from TCRdb running MiXCR on the 5' RACE reads. Here the sample spans some 880,000 distinct CDR3 sequences, around 36% being singletons. Material for sequencing was blood. Receptor source: a man younger than 35 in good health.

As regards this clonotype: This could be a read error, since a much larger clone is one nucleotide away. The chain combines TRBV5-1 with TRBJ1-6; 7 bases match TRBD1. CDR3 size: 15 residues. Unmatched junction bases numbered 4, after V lost 4 bases and J lost 3 bases. Germline-derived CDR1 and CDR2 are SGHRS and YFSETQ. CDR3 in DNA: TGCGCCAGCAGCCCGGGACAGCTCTATAATTCACCCCTCCACTTT. This translates into CASSPGQLYNSPLHF.

This clonotype was detected many times. This sequence joins TRBV29-1 and TRBJ2-5; a possible D gene is TRBD2 (5 bases). Germline loops: CDR1 SQVTM, CDR2 ANQGSEA. The CDR3 contains 11 residues. With 7 bases removed from V and 1 base from J, the gap between germline ends came to 7 bases. The CDR3, as DNA: TGCAGCGGGGAGCGCCAAGAGACCCAGTACTTC. It codes for CSGERQETQYF.

This clonotype was counted a few times. The V call is TRBV27, the J call TRBJ2-1; D call uncertain. The assigned J gene may be wrong: the sequence end matches TRBJ2-7 better. The germline V gene has CDR1 MNHEY and CDR2 SMNVEV (reference sequence). This CDR3 is 14 amino acids long. This CDR3 reads CASSLGLELNEQYF. CDR3 nucleotides: TGTGCCAGCAGTTTGGGCTTAGAGCTTAATGAGCAGTACTTC.

The chain links TRBV20-1 to TRBJ1-2; tentative D call: TRBD1 (6 bases). The length of the CDR3 is 15 residues. The germline CDR1 and CDR2 sequences are DFQATT and SNEGSKA (reference sequence). With 1 base removed from V and 3 bases from J, the gap between germline ends came to 15 bases. The CDR3 DNA reads as TGCAGTGCTAGAGCGGGGGGACGGGGGCACTATGGCTACACCTTC. This translates into CSARAGGRGHYGYTF.

The rearrangement joins TRBV7-2 to TRBJ1-3; D gene ambiguous. V lost 5 bases, J lost 0 bases, and 8 bases lay in between. The CDR3 length is 14 residues. Germline loops: CDR1 SGHTA, CDR2 FQGNSA. CDR3 DNA sequence: TGTGCCAGCAGCGTTGGGATCTCTGGAAACACCATATATTTT. Protein product: CASSVGISGNTIYF. The full variable domain, with the rest looked up from reference TRBV7-2 and TRBJ1-3, is GAGVSQSPSNKVTEKGKDVELRCDPISGHTALYWYRQSLGQGLEFLIYFQGNSAPDKSGLPSDRFSAERTGGSVSTLTIQRTQQEDSAVYLCASSVGISGNTIYFGEGSWLTVV.